Listed below are T cell receptor beta chains from one sample, sequenced in a study of shared clonotypes between healthy human individuals. Only in-frame clones appear in the TCRdb table, and some are missing; sequencing was by immunoSEQ multiplex PCR. This table has approximately 2,000,000 clones, approximately 90% appearing once. The sequenced sample was naive CD4+ T cells from PBMCs. The receptors were gathered from a man aged 18 to 29 in good health. Some clones in this sample may be carry-over from other donors' samples. Each CDR3 is given with its conserved first and last residue. A D gene is named only where the DNA matches it firmly. Only some rows state a clone size, as once, few, many or a class for expanded clones.

clone size	V gene	D gene	J gene	CDR3 DNA	CDR3 protein
NA	TRBV27	NA	TRBJ2-5	TGTGCCACCTCTGGACCGGGACTGACCCAGTACTTC	CATSGPGLTQYF
NA	TRBV2	NA	TRBJ2-1	TGTGCCAGCAGTGGGCAGGGGAAGTACAATGAGCAGTTCTTC	CASSGQGKYNEQFF
NA	TRBV7-8	NA	TRBJ2-7	TGTGCCAGCAGCTTAACGGGGACTGCCTACGAGCAGTACTTC	CASSLTGTAYEQYF
few	TRBV6-5	NA	TRBJ1-1	TGTGCCAGCACCACCACAGGGTACACTGAAGCTTTCTTT	CASTTTGYTEAFF
NA	TRBV9	NA	TRBJ2-5	TGTGCCAGCAGCGTTTACGGGACCCGACAAGAGACCCAGTACTTC	CASSVYGTRQETQYF
NA	TRBV11-3	NA	TRBJ2-4	TGTGCCAGCAGCCCGGGGACGGAATTAGCCAAAAACATTCAGTACTTC	CASSPGTELAKNIQYF
NA	TRBV7-9	NA	TRBJ2-3	TGTGCCAGCAGCTATACTAGCACAGATACGCAGTATTTT	CASSYTSTDTQYF
few	TRBV11-2	NA	TRBJ1-2	TGTGCCAGCAGCTTAGCCGTGGCCAGCCGGCCATATGGCTACACCTTC	CASSLAVASRPYGYTF
NA	TRBV27	NA	TRBJ1-2	TGTGCCAGCAGTTTATCGTCGGCCGGGGGTCGTGGCTACACCTTC	CASSLSSAGGRGYTF
NA	TRBV5-1	TRBD1	TRBJ2-7	TGCGCCAGCAGCTCCACTCCGGGACAGGGAACCTACGAGCAGTACTTC	CASSSTPGQGTYEQYF
NA	TRBV6-5	NA	TRBJ2-5	TGTGCCAGCAGTTACCAAGGGGGGCCCCAAGAGACCCAGTACTTC	CASSYQGGPQETQYF
once	TRBV7-2	TRBD1	TRBJ2-3	TGTGCCAGCAGCTTAGGGTGGCAGGGGGCCGGTACGCAGTATTTT	CASSLGWQGAGTQYF
once	TRBV19	NA	TRBJ2-1	TGTGCCAGTATACTAAACGGGCTCGGGGGCCATGAGCAGTTCTTC	CASILNGLGGHEQFF
NA	TRBV6-6	TRBD1	TRBJ1-5	TGTGCCAGCAGCCTTGGACAGGGGAATCAGCCCCAGCATTTT	CASSLGQGNQPQHF
NA	TRBV19	NA	TRBJ2-6	TGTGCCAGTAGCCCTTATTATAGATTTGACCCTCCTTCTGGGGCCAACGTCCTGACTTTC	CASSPYYRFDPPSGANVLTF
NA	TRBV7-9	NA	TRBJ1-4	TGTGCCAGCAGCTCGGGGGTTGCAACTAATGAAAAACTGTTTTTT	CASSSGVATNEKLFF
NA	TRBV7-8	TRBD1	TRBJ2-5	TGTGCCACCCAAAGGGACAGCGGAGAGACCCAGTACTTC	CATQRDSGETQYF
once	TRBV18	NA	TRBJ2-3	TGTGCCAGCTCACCCGAAGCGGTAGGGGGAGATACGCAGTATTTT	CASSPEAVGGDTQYF
NA	TRBV20-1	NA	TRBJ2-3	TGCAGTGCCCGGAACACAGATACGCAGTATTTT	CSARNTDTQYF
NA	TRBV7-3	NA	TRBJ2-7	TGTGCCAGCAGCCCCCGGCGCCAGGAGTTCTACGAGCAGTACTTC	CASSPRRQEFYEQYF
NA	TRBV6-1	NA	TRBJ2-1	TGTGCCAGCAGTGCGGCAGCAAACAATGAGCAGTTCTTC	CASSAAANNEQFF
NA	TRBV10-3	NA	TRBJ1-5	TGTGCCATCAGGACCCTCGGGACGGATAATCAGCCCCAGCATTTT	CAIRTLGTDNQPQHF
NA	TRBV6-6	TRBD1	TRBJ2-6	TGTGCCAGCAGGACAGGGGACGGGGCCAACGTCCTGACTTTC	CASRTGDGANVLTF
NA	TRBV4-1	NA	TRBJ2-2	TGCGCCAGCAGCCCCCGGGGCTCTGTGACGTTCGGGGAGCTGTTTTTT	CASSPRGSVTFGELFF
NA	TRBV9	NA	TRBJ1-3	TGTGCCAGCAGCCCCCGACAGACCTCTGGAAACACCATATATTTT	CASSPRQTSGNTIYF
NA	TRBV9	TRBD2	TRBJ2-1	TGTGCCAGCAGCGCGACTAGCGGGGTAGCCTACAATGAGCAGTTCTTC	CASSATSGVAYNEQFF
NA	TRBV9	NA	TRBJ2-1	TGTGCCAGCAGCGGAGGCCCAAGTCTCCTCGACAATGAGCAGTTCTTC	CASSGGPSLLDNEQFF
NA	TRBV5-8	NA	TRBJ2-1	TGTGCCAGCAGCTTGGTTTACGGGACCAGCTCCTACAATGAGCAGTTCTTC	CASSLVYGTSSYNEQFF
NA	TRBV7-2	TRBD2	TRBJ2-3	TGTGCCAGCATTCGGGGGGGGCCACACACAGATACGCAGTATTTT	CASIRGGPHTDTQYF